This TCR beta chain was observed in a study of shared clonotypes between healthy human individuals. Across the study: Two women and a few men aged 18 to 49 made up the donors.

The table lists this clone with a few counts. This specimen includes other DNA sequences encoding the same CDR3. The length of the CDR3 is 12 residues. Germline CDR1 is MNHEY and CDR2 is SVGAGI. The ends were cut back, 2 bases at V and 7 bases at J, with 6 bases in the middle. Naive-designated CD8 cells lacked CD45RO, were positively enriched for CCR7, and omitted terminally differentiated effector memory CD45RA+ cells. Original handling: Junction-only immunoSEQ sequences carried no quality scores, so filtering differed. Sequencing used immunoSEQ multiplex PCR; TCRdb keeps in-frame clones, though not all of them. The D gene and trimming were derived from the DNA, and the V and J assignments and clone size from that table. The sample shows about 2 million clones, approximately 95% of them seen only once.

The chain carries TRBV6-5 and TRBJ2-1; TRBD1 or TRBD2 may be the D gene (5 bases each). Sequencing used naive CD8+ T cells sorted from blood. The sequence came from a man between 18 and 35 years old in good health. CDR3 region: CASSYEGNEQFF. The CDR3 coding sequence is TGTGCCAGCAGTTACGAGGGGAATGAGCAGTTCTTC.